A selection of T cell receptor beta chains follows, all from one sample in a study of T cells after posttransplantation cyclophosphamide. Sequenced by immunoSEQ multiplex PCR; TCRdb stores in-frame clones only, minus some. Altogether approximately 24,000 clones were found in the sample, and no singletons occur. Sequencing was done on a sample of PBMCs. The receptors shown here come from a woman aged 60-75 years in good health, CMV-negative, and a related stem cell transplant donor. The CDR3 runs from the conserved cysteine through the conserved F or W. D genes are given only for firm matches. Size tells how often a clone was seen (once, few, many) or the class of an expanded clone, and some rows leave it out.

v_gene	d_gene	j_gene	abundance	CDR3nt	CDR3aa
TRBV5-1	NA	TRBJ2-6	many	TGCGCCAGCAGCCCGGGTCTCCGTCCCGGGGCCAACGTCCTGACTTTC	CASSPGLRPGANVLTF
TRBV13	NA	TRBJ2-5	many	TGTGCCAGCAGCTTACCCCTCTTAGAGACCCAGTACTTC	CASSLPLLETQYF
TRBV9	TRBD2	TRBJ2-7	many	TGTGCCAGCAGCGCAAAACTAGCGGGATTCAACGAGCAGTACTTC	CASSAKLAGFNEQYF
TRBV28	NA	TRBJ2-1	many	TGTGCCAGCGGTATTTCAGGGTGGGGGGACAATGAGCAGTTCTTC	CASGISGWGDNEQFF
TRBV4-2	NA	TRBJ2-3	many	TGTGCCAGCAGCCTTAGCGGTGGTGCAGATACGCAGTATTTT	CASSLSGGADTQYF
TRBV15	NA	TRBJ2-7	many	TGTGCCACCAGCAGAGATAGGAGCGGGCCATCCTACGAGCAGTACTTC	CATSRDRSGPSYEQYF
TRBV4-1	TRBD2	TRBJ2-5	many	TGCGCCAGCAGCCAAGTTCTAGCGGGAGTACAGGGAGAGACCCAGTACTTC	CASSQVLAGVQGETQYF
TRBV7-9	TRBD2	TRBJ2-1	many	TGTGCCAGCAGCCCCACAGCGGGGGCCGTCTCCTACAATGAGCAGTTCTTC	CASSPTAGAVSYNEQFF
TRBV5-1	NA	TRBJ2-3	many	TGCGCCAGCAGCTTGGTACTCTCCACAGATACGCAGTATTTT	CASSLVLSTDTQYF
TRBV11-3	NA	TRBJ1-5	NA	TGTGCCAGCAGCCCCACCACGGCAGGTTCACAGCCCCAGCATTTT	CASSPTTAGSQPQHF
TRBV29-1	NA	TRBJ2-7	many	TGCAGCGTTGGAGGGTCGACATACGAGCAGTACTTC	CSVGGSTYEQYF
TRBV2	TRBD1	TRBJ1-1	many	TGTGCCAGCATCGGGGTCCCGACAGGGAAACGCACTGAAGCTTTCTTT	CASIGVPTGKRTEAFF
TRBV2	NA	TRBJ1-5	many	TGTGCCAGCAGCCTCACAGGGCTCAATCAGCCCCAGCATTTT	CASSLTGLNQPQHF
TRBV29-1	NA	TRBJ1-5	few	TGCAGCGTTAGTTCGACAGGCGGTAATCAGCCCCAGCATTTT	CSVSSTGGNQPQHF
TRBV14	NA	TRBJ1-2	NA	TGTGCCAGCAGCCCGAGACGGGGGGTCGATAACTATGGCTACACCTTC	CASSPRRGVDNYGYTF
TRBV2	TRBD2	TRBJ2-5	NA	TGTGCCAGCAAAAATAGCGGGGGATACCAAGAGACCCAGTACTTC	CASKNSGGYQETQYF
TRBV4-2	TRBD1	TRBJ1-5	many	TGTGCCAGCAGCCACGAATCCGGGACAGGCAATCAGCCCCAGCATTTT	CASSHESGTGNQPQHF
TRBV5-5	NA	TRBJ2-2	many	TGTGCCAGCAGCCCCTCCGGGACACGAACCACCGGGGAGCTGTTTTTT	CASSPSGTRTTGELFF
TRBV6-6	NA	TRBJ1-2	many	TGTGCCAGCAGTTACGGGGGCCCCTATGGCTACACCTTC	CASSYGGPYGYTF
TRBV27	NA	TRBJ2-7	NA	TGTGCCAGCAGTGCTACCTCCTACGAGCAGTACTTC	CASSATSYEQYF
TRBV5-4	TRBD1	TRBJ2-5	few	TGTGCCAGCAGCGAGACAGGGGGCGATTTTCAAGAGACCCAGTACTTC	CASSETGGDFQETQYF
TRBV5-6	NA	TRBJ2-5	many	TGTGCCAGCAGCTTGAACGGGGAAAAGACCCAGTACTTC	CASSLNGEKTQYF
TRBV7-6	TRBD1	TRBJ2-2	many	TGTGCCAGCAGCCCGGGACAGACTTACGGGGAGCTGTTTTTT	CASSPGQTYGELFF
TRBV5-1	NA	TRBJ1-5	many	TGCGCCAGCAGCTTGAACAGGGATCAGCCCCAGCATTTT	CASSLNRDQPQHF
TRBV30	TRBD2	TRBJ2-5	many	TGTGCCTGGAGACCTAGCGGGAATCCCTGGGACCAAGAGACCCAGTACTTC	CAWRPSGNPWDQETQYF
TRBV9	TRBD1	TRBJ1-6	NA	TGTGCCAGCAGCCCAGGACAGGTCAATTCACCCCTCCACTTT	CASSPGQVNSPLHF
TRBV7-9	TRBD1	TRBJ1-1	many	TGTGCCAGCAGCTTGGGACAGACTAACACTGAAGCTTTCTTT	CASSLGQTNTEAFF
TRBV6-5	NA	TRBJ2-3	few	TGTGCCAGCAGGAGACTAGTCACAGATACGCAGTATTTT	CASRRLVTDTQYF
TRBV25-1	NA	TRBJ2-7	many	TGTGCCAGCAGTCCGCTGGGAGGCGAGCAGTACTTC	CASSPLGGEQYF
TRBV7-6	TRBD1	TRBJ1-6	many	TGTGCCAGCAGCTTCGCAGGGGGCCAATCACCCCTCCACTTT	CASSFAGGQSPLHF
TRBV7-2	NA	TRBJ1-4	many	TGTGCCAGCAGCTTAGATCAGGGGGAAAAACTGTTTTTT	CASSLDQGEKLFF
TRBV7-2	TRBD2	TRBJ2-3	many	TGTGCCAGCAGCTTCCCTCTTGGGCGGGGGGCCCTCGATACGCAGTATTTT	CASSFPLGRGALDTQYF
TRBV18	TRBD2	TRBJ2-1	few	TGTGCCAGCTCACCACCGATGGCTAGCGGGAGTTATAATGAGCAGTTCTTC	CASSPPMASGSYNEQFF
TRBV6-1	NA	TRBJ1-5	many	TGTGCCAGCTTGGAGGCCAGGGGAAATCAGCCCCAGCATTTT	CASLEARGNQPQHF
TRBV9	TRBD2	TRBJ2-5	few	TGTGCCAGCAGCGTAGAGTCGTATCCTTCTAGCGGCGCCCAAGAGACCCAGTACTTC	CASSVESYPSSGAQETQYF
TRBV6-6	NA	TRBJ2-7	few	TGTGCCAGCGGGACGGGACACGGAAGGGACGAGCAGTACTTC	CASGTGHGRDEQYF
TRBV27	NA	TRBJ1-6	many	TGTGCCAGCAGTTCAACAGATCAGAATAATTCACCCCTCCACTTT	CASSSTDQNNSPLHF
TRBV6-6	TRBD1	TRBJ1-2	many	TGTGCCAGCAGTTTCGGACAGGGTGACGGCTACACCTTC	CASSFGQGDGYTF
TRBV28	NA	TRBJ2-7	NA	TGTGCCAGCAGTTTAACCCGGACAGCCACCTACGAGCAGTACTTC	CASSLTRTATYEQYF
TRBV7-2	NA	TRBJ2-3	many	TGTGCCAGCAGCTTATCCGGGGCAGATACGCAGTATTTT	CASSLSGADTQYF
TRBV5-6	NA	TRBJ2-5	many	TGTGCCAGCAGCTGGGGGGGGGCAATAGTTGAGACCCAGTACTTC	CASSWGGAIVETQYF
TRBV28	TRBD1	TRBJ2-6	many	TGTGCCAGCAGTCGACAGGGATATGGGGCCAACGTCCTGACTTTC	CASSRQGYGANVLTF
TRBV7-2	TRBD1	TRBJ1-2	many	TGTGCCAGCAGAGACGCCACGGGACAGATCTATGGCTACACCTTC	CASRDATGQIYGYTF
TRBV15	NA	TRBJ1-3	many	TGTGCCACCAGCGCTTGGGTGGGGGGAAAGAGAGGAAACACCATATATTTT	CATSAWVGGKRGNTIYF
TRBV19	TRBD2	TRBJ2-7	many	TGTGCCAGTAGTATAGGATGGTCTAGCGGAATCTACGAGCAGTACTTC	CASSIGWSSGIYEQYF
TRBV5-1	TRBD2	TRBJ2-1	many	TGCGCCAGCAGCCTCGGCGGACTAGCGGGAGAGAATGAGCAGTTCTTC	CASSLGGLAGENEQFF
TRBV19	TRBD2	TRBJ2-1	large	TGTGCCAGTAGCGGAACTAGCGGGAGCTTTTCTGAGCAGTTCTTC	CASSGTSGSFSEQFF
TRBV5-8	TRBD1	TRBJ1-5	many	TGTGCCAGCAGCACTCTAACAGGGGGCGGAGGTCAGCCCCAGCATTTT	CASSTLTGGGGQPQHF